By its share, the clone carrying this T cell receptor (delta chain) is large (0.1 to 1%). The sample originates from a study of gamma-delta T cells after stem cell transplantation. Germline-derived CDR1 and CDR2 are GEAIGNYY and EKD. The CDR3 totals 18 residues. Trimming removed 5 bases from V and 0 bases from J; junction bases left unmatched: 9. TCRdb re-analyzed the RT-PCR reads via CATT. The table includes 3,300 or so delta-chain clones, roughly an eighth detected once. The receptor's source is a human donor. It is not recorded whose cells these are; they may come from a transplant donor. The rearrangement joins TRDV2 to TRDJ3; the match to TRDD3 covers 7 bases. Sample: gamma-delta T cells. CDR3 in amino acids: CACGPLGGSSWDTRQMFF. Here the CDR3 DNA reads TGTGCCTGTGGACCTCTCGGGGGATCCTCCTGGGACACCCGACAGATGTTTTTC.